The rows below give T cell receptor beta chains drawn from one sample of a study of shared clonotypes between healthy human individuals. Profiling relied on immunoSEQ multiplex PCR, and the TCRdb table lists in-frame clones only, not all of them. The sample contains roughly 2.5 million clones, about 92% of which appear only once. The sequenced material came from naive CD4+ T cells sorted from blood. The receptors were sampled from a young man in good health. Both conserved end residues are part of each CDR3. The order of the fields is D gene, V gene, CDR3 protein. A D gene is named only where the DNA matches it firmly.

TRBD1	TRBV18	CASSPETGYGYTF
NA	TRBV4-3	CASSLNTGLGTEAFF
TRBD1	TRBV4-3	CASSQETGEFTYEQYF
NA	TRBV4-1	CASSQVAVSSYEQYF
TRBD1	TRBV6-1	CASREPGQGSNSPLHF
NA	TRBV25-1	CASSDQAFGSPLHF
NA	TRBV10-3	CAISDPGPRETQYF
TRBD1	TRBV6-5	CASSRGTDNTEAFF
TRBD2	TRBV30	CAWEGSRTSGGSGETQYF
NA	TRBV29-1	CSADRSNTGELFF
NA	TRBV7-9	CASSFQSKSGYQPQHF
NA	TRBV14	CASRDSGTQTIYF
TRBD1	TRBV18	CASSPGQGFGYTF
NA	TRBV4-1	CASSQTHNGGLTDTQYF
NA	TRBV13	CASSARDTSYEQYF
NA	TRBV28	CASSLLGYGYTF
NA	TRBV7-3	CASSAYNTGELFF
NA	TRBV6-5	CASSYQDNYGYTF
NA	TRBV29-1	CSVDQGEQYF
TRBD1	TRBV5-4	CASSLRDRASYGYTF
TRBD1	TRBV5-1	CASSLDGTGGGYTF
NA	TRBV7-2	CASSFVYEQYF
NA	TRBV2	CASSGGDETADNEKLFF
TRBD2	TRBV27	CASSLASGPYEQYF
NA	TRBV2	CASSIITDTQYF
TRBD2	TRBV27	CASSFGLAGLEQFF
NA	TRBV5-1	CASSSPGREPYNEQFF
NA	TRBV6-5	CASSRDQRETQYF
NA	TRBV11-2	CASSPPGLQGTYEQYF
NA	TRBV30	CAWSVLVEQYF
TRBD1	TRBV19	CASTRQGTGELFF
TRBD1	TRBV5-1	CASSLTGVGTGELFF
TRBD1	TRBV9	CASSARQGTHRGYTF